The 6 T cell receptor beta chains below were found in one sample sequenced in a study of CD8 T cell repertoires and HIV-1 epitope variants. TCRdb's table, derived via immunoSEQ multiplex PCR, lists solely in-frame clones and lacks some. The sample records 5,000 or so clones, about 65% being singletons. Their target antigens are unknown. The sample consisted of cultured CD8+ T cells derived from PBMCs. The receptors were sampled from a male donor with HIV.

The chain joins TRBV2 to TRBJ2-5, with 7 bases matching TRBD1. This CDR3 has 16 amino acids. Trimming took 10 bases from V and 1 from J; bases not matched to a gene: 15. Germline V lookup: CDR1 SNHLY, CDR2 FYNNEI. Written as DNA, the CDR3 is TGTGCCACCTCGGGGTCCGGGACAGCCTTCCAAGAGACCCAGTACTTC. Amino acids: CATSGSGTAFQETQYF.

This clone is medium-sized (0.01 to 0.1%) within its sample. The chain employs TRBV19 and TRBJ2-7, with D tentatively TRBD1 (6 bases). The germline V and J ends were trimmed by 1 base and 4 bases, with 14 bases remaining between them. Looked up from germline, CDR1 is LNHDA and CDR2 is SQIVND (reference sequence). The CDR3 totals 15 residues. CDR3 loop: CASSIAGDTLYEQYF. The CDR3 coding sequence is TGTGCCAGTAGTATAGCTGGGGACACCCTATACGAGCAGTACTTC.

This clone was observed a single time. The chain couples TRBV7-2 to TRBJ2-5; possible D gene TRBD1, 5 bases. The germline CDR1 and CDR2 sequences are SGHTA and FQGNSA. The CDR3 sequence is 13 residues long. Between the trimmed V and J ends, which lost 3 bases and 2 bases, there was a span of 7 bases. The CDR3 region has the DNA TGTGCCAGCAGCTTGCAGGGACAAGAGACCCAGTACTTC. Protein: CASSLQGQETQYF.

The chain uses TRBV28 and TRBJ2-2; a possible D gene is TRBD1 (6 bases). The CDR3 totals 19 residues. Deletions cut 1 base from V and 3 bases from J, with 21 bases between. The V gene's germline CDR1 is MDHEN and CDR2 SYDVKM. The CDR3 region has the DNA TGTGCCAGCAGTTTATCGCCCCGCCAACAGGGCCATTACACCGGGGAGCTGTTTTTT. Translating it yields CASSLSPRQQGHYTGELFF.

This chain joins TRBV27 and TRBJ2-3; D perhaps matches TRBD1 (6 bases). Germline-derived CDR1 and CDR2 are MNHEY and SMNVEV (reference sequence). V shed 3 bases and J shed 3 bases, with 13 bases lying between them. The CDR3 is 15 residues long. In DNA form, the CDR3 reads TGTGCCAGCAGTTTTACCAGGGGAAGGACAGATACGCAGTATTTT. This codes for CASSFTRGRTDTQYF.

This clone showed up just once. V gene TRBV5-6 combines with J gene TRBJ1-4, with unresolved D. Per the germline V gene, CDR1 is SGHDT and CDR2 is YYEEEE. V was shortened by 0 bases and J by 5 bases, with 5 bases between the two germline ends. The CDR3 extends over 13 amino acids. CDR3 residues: CASSLGGNEKLFF. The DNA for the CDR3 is TGTGCCAGCAGCTTGGGAGGAAATGAAAAACTGTTTTTT.